The T cell receptor beta chain under discussion was sequenced for a study of T-cell memory formation after mild COVID-19. V shed 4 bases, J shed 5 bases, and the junction held 4 bases outside the gene matches. Germline CDR1 reads MNHEY; CDR2 reads SVGEGT. The CDR3 runs 15 residues. MiXCR, run by TCRdb on the 5' RACE reads, gives a single entry per CDR3 protein. Of 290,000 or so distinct CDR3 sequences listed, roughly 19% are singletons. The V and J genes are TRBV6-2 or TRBV6-3 and TRBJ2-2, with TRBD2 identical over 10 bases. The TCR sequence derives from a young man who had mild COVID-19 (a few samples of this study predate the infection). Cell type and time point are not known. Material: PBMCs or a T cell subset sorted from them (not recorded which). CDR3 bases: TGTGCCAGCAGTTTAGCGGGGGGCCATACCGGGGAGCTGTTTTTT. It encodes CASSLAGGHTGELFF.